This T cell receptor beta chain was captured in a study of T-cell reconstitution after alpha-beta-depleted transplantation in children. This clonotype was recorded at least ten times. Researchers prepared the TCRbeta library using unique molecular identifiers, the study reports. TCRdb redid the calling of the PCR reads with MiXCR, one entry per CDR3 protein. The sample has some 530,000 distinct CDR3 sequences; under 15% are singletons. Germline lookup yields CDR1 SGHKS and CDR2 YYEKEE (reference sequence). This CDR3 has 13 residues. Trimming took off 3 bases at V and 1 base at J, with 5 bases between the two ends.

The chain uses TRBV5-5 and TRBJ1-5, with a tentative D call TRBD1 (5 bases). The sample here was PBMCs from the stem cell graft donor, taken from the stem cell graft. The TCR was taken from a human donor who donated a stem cell graft to a child with combined immunodeficiency. The CDR3 protein is CASSWDSNQPQHF. The CDR3 DNA reads TGTGCCAGCAGCTGGGACAGCAATCAGCCCCAGCATTTT.